These 15 T cell receptor beta chains were all obtained from the same sample, sequenced in a study of control samples from healthy donors and cancer patients. TCRdb's table, derived via immunoSEQ multiplex PCR, lists solely in-frame clones and lacks some. The sample includes tens of thousands of clones, approximately 89% of them seen just once. Sequenced input: PBMCs. These receptors all come from a man aged 40-49 years with colorectal cancer.

V and J are TRBV30 and TRBJ1-2, with 9 bases fitting TRBD1. CDR3 length: 15 residues. Trimming took 3 bases from V and 4 from J; bases not matched to a gene: 9. Germline V gene lookup returns CDR1 GTSNPN and CDR2 SVGIG (reference sequence). CDR3 DNA sequence: TGTGCCTGGAGCGAAGCGGGACAGGGAAGCTATGGCTACACCTTC. Residues: CAWSEAGQGSYGYTF.

The gene calls are TRBV19 and TRBJ1-1, with D uncertain. The CDR3 consists of 16 residues. V was shortened by 1 base and J by 0 bases, with 12 bases between the two germline ends. Germline assignment: CDR1 LNHDA and CDR2 SQIVND (reference sequence). DNA for the CDR3: TGTGCCAGTAGTATAGGAGAAAGCAATCTGAACACTGAAGCTTTCTTT. Its translation is CASSIGESNLNTEAFF.

This rearrangement joins TRBV2 to TRBJ2-7; D tentatively reads TRBD1 or TRBD2 (5 bases each). Germline V CDR1 and CDR2: SNHLY, FYNNEI. The V end lost 0 bases, the J end lost 5 bases, and 8 bases lay between the germline ends. The CDR3 totals 13 residues. CDR3 amino acids: CASSEAWGNEQYF. The CDR3 bases are TGTGCCAGCAGTGAAGCATGGGGGAACGAGCAGTACTTC.

The chain is built from TRBV19 and TRBJ2-7, with D maybe TRBD1 (7 bases). The CDR3 length is 15 residues. V lost 5 bases to trimming and J lost 2 bases, with 16 bases between them. Germline assignment: CDR1 LNHDA and CDR2 SQIVND (reference sequence). This CDR3 reads CASSSRRGATYEQYF. The CDR3 nucleotides read TGTGCCAGTAGTTCACGCAGGGGGGCAACCTACGAGCAGTACTTC.

The chain recombines TRBV15 with TRBJ2-2, with D tentatively TRBD1 or TRBD2 (5 bases each). The germline CDR1 and CDR2 sequences are LNHNV and YYDKDF (reference sequence). The CDR3 is 12 amino acids. V lost 10 bases and J 5 bases, leaving 11 bases between the germline ends. CDR3 DNA: TGTGCCATGGGACGCGGGACCGGGGAGCTGTTTTTT. Its protein product is CAMGRGTGELFF.

The CDR3 is CASKHRTTYNSPLHF. The CDR3 DNA reads TGTGCCAGCAAACACAGAACTACCTATAATTCACCCCTCCACTTT. This chain links TRBV6-5 with TRBJ1-6; D gene uncertain. V gave up 7 bases and J gave up 2 bases, with 12 bases separating them. The germline gives CDR1 MNHEY, CDR2 SVGAGI. CDR3 size: 15 residues.

This clone came up once. The chain combines TRBV28 with TRBJ1-1; D is unresolved. Germline lookup yields CDR1 MDHEN and CDR2 SYDVKM. The CDR3 sequence is 17 residues long. The V end lost 4 bases, the J end lost 7 bases, and 25 bases lay between the germline ends. The CDR3 loop is CASSYHGDVGQEGEAFF. In DNA form, the CDR3 reads TGTGCCAGCAGTTACCATGGTGATGTAGGCCAGGAAGGTGAAGCTTTCTTT.

The CDR3: CASSLAPREQYF. The CDR3 nucleotides are TGTGCCAGCAGCTTAGCGCCCCGCGAGCAGTACTTC. The rearrangement uses TRBV7-8 and TRBJ2-7; no clear D. The CDR3 length is 12 residues. V was trimmed by 0 bases and J by 6 bases, leaving 6 bases between them. Germline values: CDR1 SGHVS, CDR2 FQNEAQ.

The V call is TRBV11-2, the J call TRBJ1-1; 7 bases match TRBD1. The CDR3 spans 16 residues. Looked up from germline, CDR1 is SGHAT and CDR2 is FQNNGV. Trimming at V came to 1 base and at J to 2 bases, leaving 7 bases not matched to a gene. The CDR3 loop reads CASSLVTGTVNTEAFF. In DNA form, the CDR3 reads TGTGCCAGCAGCTTAGTAACCGGGACAGTAAACACTGAAGCTTTCTTT.

The V call is TRBV7-9, the J call TRBJ2-5; weak D call: TRBD2 (7 bases). Germline V lookup: CDR1 SEHNR, CDR2 FQNEAQ (reference sequence). The CDR3 length is 14 residues. V was pared by 3 bases and J by 5 bases, with 13 bases between. CDR3 DNA sequence: TGTGCCAGCAGCTTTGGCGGGGGCTGGGAGACCCAGTACTTC. Translated: CASSFGGGWETQYF.

Written as DNA, the CDR3 is TGTGCCAGCAGTCGGGAATCCCCGGGCGAGCAGTACTTC. Its protein is CASSRESPGEQYF. The genes are TRBV2 and TRBJ2-7; D might be TRBD2 (5 bases). The CDR3 loop spans 13 amino acids. Germline V gene lookup returns CDR1 SNHLY and CDR2 FYNNEI. Trimming left V 5 bases short and J 6 bases short, with 14 bases between.

The chain couples TRBV14 to TRBJ2-1, with D uncertain. This CDR3 is built from 15 residues. The V gene's germline CDR1 is SGHDN and CDR2 FVKESK. V was trimmed by 5 bases and J by 4 bases, leaving 15 bases between them. DNA of the CDR3: TGTGCCAGCAGCTTAAAGCCAGACCAGTACAATGAGCAGTTCTTC. It specifies CASSLKPDQYNEQFF. The full variable domain, rest sourced from reference TRBV14 and TRBJ2-1, is EAGVTQFPSHSVIEKGQTVTLRCDPISGHDNLYWYRRVMGKEIKFLLHFVKESKQDESGMPNNRFLAERTGGTYSTLKVQPAELEDSGVYFCASSLKPDQYNEQFFGPGTRLTVL.

This chain's CDR3 is CASSFARQGKEGTEAFF. The CDR3 nucleotides read TGCGCCAGCAGCTTTGCACGACAGGGGAAGGAGGGCACTGAAGCTTTCTTT. The chain combines TRBV5-1 with TRBJ1-1, with 8 nucleotides matching TRBD1. The germline CDR1 and CDR2 sequences are SGHRS and YFSETQ. Unmatched junction bases numbered 13, after V lost 2 bases and J lost 4 bases. The CDR3 is made up of 17 amino acids.

The rearrangement links TRBV12-5 to TRBJ1-3; D ambiguous. Germline V gene sequence: CDR1 LGHNT, CDR2 FRNRAP. Trimming removed 5 bases at V and 0 bases at J, with 8 bases between. CDR3 length equals 14 residues. CDR3 in amino acids: CASGHRSSGNTIYF. The CDR3 DNA sequence: TGTGCTAGTGGTCATCGGTCCTCTGGAAACACCATATATTTT.

The gene calls are TRBV7-8 and TRBJ1-3; 8 nucleotides line up with TRBD1. CDR3 length: 16 amino acids. The germline V gene has CDR1 SGHVS and CDR2 FQNEAQ. V lost 3 bases to trimming and J lost 3 bases; unmatched junction nucleotides: 7. CDR3 region: CASSFLTGESGNTIYF. The CDR3 region has the DNA TGTGCCAGCAGCTTCCTGACAGGGGAAAGTGGAAACACCATATATTTT.